The 23 T cell receptor beta chains presented below share a single source sample, sequenced in a study of CD8 T cells in ankylosing spondylitis. TCRdb passed the 5' RACE reads through MiXCR, listing each CDR3 protein once. The table lists 350,000 to 400,000 distinct CDR3 sequences, 20% of them singletons. Input material: blood, either unsorted or a sorted T cell fraction (not recorded which). These TCRs come from a male donor with ankylosing spondylitis or in good health (not recorded which).

This clonotype has a handful of counts. V usage is TRBV28 and J usage is TRBJ1-1; D unclear. Germline CDR1 reads MDHEN; CDR2 reads SYDVKM. This CDR3 contains 14 residues. V dropped 3 bases and J dropped 2 bases, with 10 bases sitting between them. The CDR3 sequence: CASSLGLINTEAFF. Here the CDR3 DNA reads TGTGCCAGCAGTTTGGGCTTAATTAACACTGAAGCTTTCTTT.

The chain employs TRBV20-1 and TRBJ2-3; 10 bases match TRBD2. The V segment lost 2 bases and the J segment 2 bases; nucleotides outside the gene matches: 10. Germline CDR1 is DFQATT and CDR2 is SNEGSKA (reference sequence). The CDR3 loop spans 17 amino acids. The CDR3 loop reads CSARPQPGTSVTDTQYF. The CDR3 DNA reads as TGCAGTGCTAGACCCCAGCCGGGGACTAGCGTCACAGATACGCAGTATTTT.

This clonotype occurred a few times. This chain uses TRBV21-1 with TRBJ1-2; the DNA was not compared with TRBD1, the D call given in the table. TRBV21-1 is a pseudogene. This CDR3 spans 15 amino acids. CDR3 sequence (DNA): TGTGCCAGCAGCAAAGTTGGGGGACAGAGGTCTGGCTACACCTTC. Amino acid sequence: CASSKVGGQRSGYTF.

This clonotype was found a few times. The CDR3 nucleotides are TGTGCCAGCAGTGCTAGCGGGGCATCACACAGGATAGATACGCAGTATTTT. It encodes CASSASGASHRIDTQYF. The rearrangement joins TRBV9 to TRBJ2-3; 9 bases match TRBD2. CDR1 and CDR2 from the germline V gene are SGDLS and YYNGEE. J lost 5 bases, V lost 5 bases, and 15 bases had no gene match. The CDR3 sequence is 17 residues long.

The chain has TRBV4-1 and TRBJ2-7, with 7 bases matching TRBD2. The J call may be incorrect, as the DNA end agrees better with TRBJ2-1. Germline V gene data show CDR1 as MGHRA and CDR2 as YSYEKL. The CDR3 runs 14 residues. Written as DNA, the CDR3 is TGCGCCAGCAGCCAAGATCACTCAGCGGGGGAGCAGTTCTTC. This sequence encodes CASSQDHSAGEQFF.

The V call is TRBV12-3 or TRBV12-4, the J call TRBJ2-1; D assignment may be TRBD1 or TRBD2 (5 bases each). This CDR3 contains 17 residues. The V end lost 6 bases, the J end lost 6 bases, and 24 bases lay between the germline ends. CDR3 DNA: TGTGCCAGCAGGGCGACTGACGGGGCGGTTAAAAGCAATGAGCAGTTCTTC. The encoded protein is CASRATDGAVKSNEQFF.

This clonotype was observed a handful of times. The chain is built from TRBV4-2 and TRBJ1-1, with D perhaps matching TRBD1 (5 bases). CDR3 length: 13 residues. Looked up from germline, CDR1 is LGHNA and CDR2 is YNFKEQ. V was shortened by 2 bases and J by 4 bases, with 8 bases between the two germline ends. CDR3: CASSQQGSTEAFF. The CDR3 nucleotides read TGTGCCAGCAGCCAACAGGGAAGCACTGAAGCTTTCTTT.

The chain combines TRBV11-1 with TRBJ2-3; 8 bases map to TRBD2. With 1 base clipped from V and 3 bases from J, the junction kept 18 bases outside the gene matches. Germline values: CDR1 SGHAT, CDR2 FQDESV (reference sequence). The CDR3 is 20 amino acids. The DNA for the CDR3 is TGTGCCAGCAGCTTAGTCCCCGCTAGAGGGGCCCGGGAGGGAACAGATACGCAGTATTTT. Translated, it gives CASSLVPARGAREGTDTQYF.

The J gene is TRBJ2-7, the V gene TRBV15; D possibly corresponds to TRBD2 (5 bases). CDR3 length: 11 amino acids. CDR1 is LNHNV and CDR2 is YYDKDF in the germline V gene (reference sequence). V was cut by 3 bases and J by 11 bases, with 11 bases left in between. The CDR3: CATSRRAEKYF. The CDR3 nucleotides are TGTGCCACCAGCAGGAGGGCTGAAAAGTACTTC.

The CDR3 sequence is CASVGQVVYEQFF. The CDR3 region has the DNA TGTGCCAGCGTGGGACAGGTGGTCTATGAGCAGTTCTTC. The chain couples TRBV2 to TRBJ2-1; 8 nucleotides match TRBD1. The CDR3 spans 13 residues. J was trimmed by 8 bases and V by 8 bases; bases with no gene match: 8. CDR1 is SNHLY, CDR2 FYNNEI, per germline.

The chain couples TRBV2 to TRBJ2-7; D is ambiguous. Germline CDR1 is SNHLY and CDR2 is FYNNEI. The CDR3 runs to 13 residues. Trimming took 8 bases from V and 3 from J, leaving 14 bases between them. CDR3 DNA: TGTGCCAGCGGCGAGGATGGTTACTACGAGCAGTACTTC. It yields the protein CASGEDGYYEQYF.

This clonotype occurred once. CDR3 nucleotides: TGTGCCTGGAGTTCGACAGGGGGAAGTGATGGCTACACCTTC. Its translation: CAWSSTGGSDGYTF. The chain recombines TRBV30 with TRBJ1-2; 9 bases agree with TRBD1. Germline CDR1 is GTSNPN and CDR2 is SVGIG (reference sequence). The junction had 7 bases not matched to a gene; V was cut back by 2 bases and J by 6 bases. The CDR3 contains 14 residues.

The chain joins TRBV3-1 to TRBJ2-7; tentative D call: TRBD2 (6 bases). Germline loops: CDR1 LGHDT, CDR2 YNNKEL (reference sequence). V was pared by 4 bases and J by 7 bases, with 20 bases between. This CDR3 has 15 residues. The CDR3 sequence is CASSPVVNGGREQYF. The CDR3 coding sequence is TGTGCCAGCAGCCCCGTCGTCAACGGGGGACGGGAGCAGTACTTC.

This clonotype showed up just a few times. The chain combines TRBV12-3 or TRBV12-4 with TRBJ2-7; 7 bases map to TRBD1. CDR3 length: 14 residues. V gave up 5 bases and J gave up 2 bases; unmatched junction bases: 6. CDR3 sequence reads: CASSQQGFPYEQYF. CDR3 sequence (DNA): TGTGCCAGCAGTCAACAGGGGTTCCCCTACGAGCAGTACTTC.

This clonotype showed up just a few times. This chain connects TRBV5-1 to TRBJ2-1; 8 bases line up with TRBD1. Germline-derived CDR1 and CDR2 are SGHRS and YFSETQ. This CDR3 comprises 19 residues. V lost 3 bases, J lost 3 bases, and 17 bases stayed unmatched. CDR3 loop: CASSSHSTEQGVIYNEQFF. The CDR3 DNA follows: TGCGCCAGCAGCTCCCACTCAACCGAACAGGGGGTTATCTACAATGAGCAGTTCTTC.

The sample holds many counts of this clonotype. The chain carries TRBV7-8 and TRBJ1-3, with TRBD1 as a possible D gene (5 bases). The CDR3 covers 14 residues. Germline CDR1 is SGHVS and CDR2 is FQNEAQ. Trimming shortened V by 3 bases and J by 0 bases, and 6 bases separated the two germline ends. The CDR3 loop reads CASSFGGSGNTIYF. The CDR3 region has the DNA TGTGCCAGCAGCTTCGGGGGCTCTGGAAACACCATATATTTT. Looking up the rest from reference TRBV7-8 and TRBJ1-3 gives the full variable domain: GAGVSQSPRYKVAKRGQDVALRCDPISGHVSLFWYQQALGQGPEFLTYFQNEAQLDKSGLPSDRFFAERPEGSVSTLKIQRTQQEDSAVYLCASSFGGSGNTIYFGEGSWLTVV.

The rearrangement uses TRBV7-6 and TRBJ2-1; 12 bases line up with TRBD2. The CDR3 has 17 residues. Germline CDR1 and CDR2: SGHVS and FNYEAQ. V lost 5 bases, J lost 1 base, and 6 bases stayed unmatched. The CDR3 spells CASSIPSGGASYNEQFF. The CDR3, as DNA: TGTGCCAGCAGCATTCCTAGCGGGGGGGCTTCCTACAATGAGCAGTTCTTC.

This clonotype has more than one count but fewer than ten. The chain carries TRBV15 and TRBJ2-5; D is possibly TRBD1 (6 bases). Deletions cut 3 bases from V and 1 base from J, with 15 bases between. Per the germline V gene, CDR1 is LNHNV and CDR2 is YYDKDF (reference sequence). The CDR3 has 16 amino acids. CDR3 DNA: TGTGCCACCAGCAGGGAAAGGGACACCTCCCAAGAGACCCAGTACTTC. The encoded protein is CATSRERDTSQETQYF.

This clonotype was seen more than once but under ten times. This chain joins TRBV7-9 and TRBJ1-2; D might be TRBD1 (5 bases). Germline assignment: CDR1 SEHNR and CDR2 FQNEAQ (reference sequence). CDR3 length: 14 residues. V dropped 1 base and J dropped 3 bases, with 9 bases sitting between them. The CDR3 spells CASSLEGPYYGYTF. The DNA of the CDR3 is TGTGCCAGCAGCTTAGAGGGGCCCTACTATGGCTACACCTTC.

This clonotype turned up a few times. This chain's CDR3 is CSVEERDREVNEQYF. In DNA, the CDR3 is TGCAGCGTTGAAGAACGGGACAGGGAGGTCAACGAGCAGTACTTC. The rearrangement joins TRBV29-1 to TRBJ2-7; 9 bases fit TRBD1. The junction had 8 bases not matched to a gene; V was cut back by 0 bases and J by 5 bases. The CDR3 length is 15 residues. CDR1 and CDR2 from the germline V gene are SQVTM and ANQGSEA.

This clonotype turned up a few times. The rearrangement uses TRBV2 and TRBJ2-7, with 8 bases fitting TRBD2. This CDR3 contains 12 residues. J was trimmed by 7 bases and V by 6 bases; bases with no gene match: 5. Germline V gene data show CDR1 as SNHLY and CDR2 as FYNNEI. The CDR3 nucleotides read TGTGCCAGCAGGACTAGCGCAGTGGAGCAGTACTTC. Translating gives CASRTSAVEQYF.

J is TRBJ2-3 and V is TRBV29-1; 11 bases agree with TRBD2. CDR3 size: 13 residues. V lost 5 bases to trimming and J lost 4 bases; unmatched junction nucleotides: 2. CDR1 and CDR2 (germline): SQVTM, ANQGSEA. As DNA, the CDR3 is TGCAGCGTTCTTAGCGGGGGGGCAGATACGCAGTATTTT. Amino acid sequence: CSVLSGGADTQYF.

This clonotype was seen a handful of times. This chain uses TRBV10-3 with TRBJ2-3, with D perhaps assigned TRBD1 or TRBD2 (6 bases each). CDR1 and CDR2 (germline): ENHRY, SYGVKD. This CDR3 is built from 11 residues. The CDR3 protein is CGAGEADTQYF. Written as DNA, the CDR3 is TGTGGTGCAGGGGAGGCAGATACGCAGTATTTT.